These T cell receptor beta chains were read from a single sample in a study of blood T cell repertoires in COVID-19. The table came from immunoSEQ multiplex PCR; TCRdb's copy has only in-frame clones and leaves some out. The table shows about 59,000 clones, with 90% occurring only once. The sample taken for sequencing was peripheral blood. All receptors come from a man at least 80 years old with acute or convalescent COVID-19. Each CDR3 is given with its conserved first and last residue. A D gene is named only where the DNA matches it firmly. Part of the rows lack a size; the others show once, few, many or a class for expanded clones.

>11|TRBV20-1|TRBD1|TRBJ1-1|.
CSARKDRVAFF
TGCAGTGCTAGGAAGGACAGGGTGGCTTTCTTT
>14|TRBV19|TRBD1|TRBJ1-1|few
CASSTTGGTSEAFF
TGTGCCAGTAGTACGACAGGGGGCACGTCTGAAGCTTTCTTT
>16|TRBV10-3|TRBD1|TRBJ2-6|.
CAIKEQGAPGANVLTF
TGTGCCATCAAGGAGCAGGGGGCGCCGGGGGCCAACGTCCTGACTTTC
>16|TRBV29-1|.|TRBJ2-5|.
CSVVPGRATLKETQYF
TGCAGCGTTGTCCCAGGTCGCGCCACTTTGAAGGAGACCCAGTACTTC
>14|TRBV7-9|TRBD1|TRBJ1-2|.
CASSPGQANYGYTF
TGTGCCAGCAGCCCGGGACAGGCAAACTATGGCTACACCTTC
>15|TRBV19|.|TRBJ2-1|.
CASRATAVAYNEQFF
TGTGCCAGTAGGGCTACAGCGGTAGCCTACAATGAGCAGTTCTTC
>15|TRBV9|.|TRBJ2-7|.
CASSVGVGAAGEQYF
TGTGCCAGCAGCGTAGGAGTTGGGGCCGCAGGCGAGCAGTACTTC
>16|TRBV7-6|TRBD1|TRBJ2-7|.
CASSTPYRTGGNEQYF
TGTGCCAGCAGCACCCCGTACAGGACAGGGGGAAACGAGCAGTACTTC
>13|TRBV7-9|.|TRBJ2-7|.
CASSLAASIEQYF
TGTGCCAGCAGCTTAGCGGCCAGTATAGAGCAGTACTTC
>15|TRBV2|TRBD2|TRBJ2-5|few
CASSEASGGAGTQYF
TGTGCCAGCAGTGAGGCTAGCGGGGGCGCAGGGACCCAGTACTTC
>15|TRBV7-2|.|TRBJ2-5|.
CASSLAIPGVETQYF
TGTGCCAGCAGCTTAGCGATACCCGGGGTAGAGACCCAGTACTTC
>15|TRBV5-8|TRBD1|TRBJ2-1|.
CASSLGTGGPNEQFF
TGTGCCAGCAGCTTGGGGACAGGGGGCCCCAATGAGCAGTTCTTC